The clone carrying this T cell receptor beta chain has just a few counts. The CDR3 runs to 15 residues. V lost 5 bases, J lost 4 bases, and 7 bases stayed unmatched. CDR1 is MNHEY and CDR2 is SMNVEV in the germline V gene (reference sequence). The repertoire was sequenced with immunoSEQ multiplex PCR; TCRdb's copy has only in-frame clones and lacks some. This sample has roughly 110,000 clones; roughly 87% occur once, and the top ten carry less than 6%. This sample is drawn from a study of T cell responses to AZD1222 COVID-19 vaccine. Material: peripheral blood, obtained 28 days after the second AZD1222 dose. This chain joins TRBV27 and TRBJ2-7; 11 bases match TRBD1. This receptor was identified in an adult who received the AZD1222 COVID-19 vaccine. The CDR3 sequence is CASSARGQGEYEQYF. The CDR3 nucleotides are TGTGCCAGCAGTGCTAGGGGACAGGGGGAATACGAGCAGTACTTC.